The T cell receptor (beta chain) under discussion was sequenced for a study of CD8 T cells in Susac syndrome. Broader study findings: The study conceded that its TCR sequencing and HLA analysis involved relatively few individuals.

V was trimmed by 1 base and J by 8 bases, leaving 7 bases between them. CDR1 and CDR2 from the germline V gene are SGHDT and YYEEEE. CDR3 size: 12 residues. Random hexamers served to reverse transcribe roughly 0.5 to 1 ug RNA. Amplification of TCR beta CDR3 across 54 Vbeta and 13 Jbeta was performed with immunoSEQ multiplex PCR. From the immunoSEQ multiplex PCR reads, TCRdb called clonotypes with MiXCR, one entry per CDR3 protein. There are approximately 110,000 distinct CDR3 sequences in the sample; 85% to 95% occur only once, and more than 0.25% lies in the top ten. TCR beta was sequenced from blood CD8+ and CD4+ T cells. The CD8+ and CD4+ T cells were negatively isolated, with the TEMRA cells enriched by FACS. Note on this clonotype: Its specificity is unknown.

Sequenced: CD8+ T cells from PBMCs. The receptor was derived from a human donor with multiple sclerosis. The chain couples TRBV5-6 to TRBJ2-1; D unresolved. The CDR3 bases are TGTGCCAGCAGCTTGTCGGTCGATGAGCAGTTCTTC. This gives the protein CASSLSVDEQFF.